What follows are 9 T cell receptor beta chains derived from one specimen sequenced in a study of blood T cell repertoires in COVID-19. The data were produced by immunoSEQ multiplex PCR, yet TCRdb's version contains in-frame clones alone and is incomplete. The sample holds approximately 210,000 clones, about 90% seen once. The sequenced sample consisted of peripheral blood. Every receptor here comes from a man aged 25-40 years with acute or convalescent COVID-19.

The chain couples TRBV5-1 to TRBJ1-5; D is possibly TRBD1 (5 bases). Between the trimmed V and J ends, which lost 4 bases and 4 bases, there was a span of 15 bases. This CDR3 is built from 15 residues. Germline V gene sequence: CDR1 SGHRS, CDR2 YFSETQ. Here the CDR3 reads CASSAGSGPNQPQHF. CDR3 DNA: TGCGCCAGCAGCGCTGGGTCAGGGCCAAATCAGCCCCAGCATTTT.

J is TRBJ2-1 and V is TRBV3-1 (or the pseudogene TRBV3-2), with 8 bases identical to TRBD2. This CDR3 spans 17 amino acids. V lost 2 bases to trimming and J lost 7 bases; unmatched junction nucleotides: 13. Germline CDR1 LGHDT, CDR2 YNNKEL (reference sequence). The chain's CDR3 is CASSQFTSGAANNEQFF. CDR3 nucleotides: TGTGCCAGCAGCCAATTTACTAGCGGCGCAGCAAATAATGAGCAGTTCTTC.

This clone was seen a single time. The DNA for the CDR3 is TGCGCCAGCAGTATGGGGGACTCTAGATACGAGCAGTACTTC. It specifies CASSMGDSRYEQYF. The V gene is TRBV5-1, the J gene TRBJ2-7, with D possibly being TRBD2 (6 bases). V lost 5 bases to trimming and J lost 4 bases, with 16 bases between them. Germline CDR1 SGHRS, CDR2 YFSETQ. The CDR3 spans 14 residues.

The chain recombines TRBV29-1 with TRBJ1-2, with D possibly matching TRBD1 (5 bases). V lost 3 bases to trimming and J lost 7 bases, with 12 bases between them. CDR1 and CDR2 from the germline V gene are SQVTM and ANQGSEA. This CDR3 has 12 amino acids. The CDR3, as DNA: TGCAGCGTTGAGCGGACGGGGGGTGGCTACACCTTC. It encodes CSVERTGGGYTF.

Here the CDR3 DNA reads TGTGCCAGCAGCTTACAGGCAACTAATGAAAAACTGTTTTTT. Translation: CASSLQATNEKLFF. The chain couples TRBV7-6 to TRBJ1-4; D call uncertain. There are 14 residues in the CDR3. V dropped 2 bases and J dropped 0 bases, with 4 bases sitting between them. Per germline, CDR1 SGHVS and CDR2 FNYEAQ.

V and J are TRBV28 and TRBJ2-7; no clear D. V was cut by 3 bases and J by 7 bases, with 7 bases left in between. The germline CDR1 and CDR2 sequences are MDHEN and SYDVKM. The CDR3 has 11 amino acids. Here the CDR3 reads CASSLRIEQYF. Here the CDR3 DNA reads TGTGCCAGCAGTTTGAGGATAGAGCAGTACTTC. The full variable domain, its missing parts supplied by reference TRBV28 and TRBJ2-7, is DVKVTQSSRYLVKRTGEKVFLECVQDMDHENMFWYRQDPGLGLRLIYFSYDVKMKEKGDIPEGYSVSREKKERFSLILESASTNQTSMYLCASSLRIEQYFGPGTRLTVT.

The chain combines TRBV4-1 with TRBJ1-2; D is possibly TRBD1 (6 bases). Trimming pared 1 base from V and 8 bases from J, leaving 17 bases between. Germline-derived CDR1 and CDR2 are MGHRA and YSYEKL. This CDR3 contains 15 residues. CDR3 region: CASSQVFSGGRGYTF. DNA for the CDR3: TGCGCCAGCAGCCAAGTATTTTCGGGGGGCAGAGGCTACACCTTC.

Only one count was recorded for this clone. The chain joins TRBV29-1 to TRBJ2-7; TRBD2 agrees at 9 bases. J gave up 2 bases and V 1 base, and 9 bases lay outside the gene matches. The CDR3 spans 16 residues. Germline-derived CDR1 and CDR2 are SQVTM and ANQGSEA. CDR3 nucleotides: TGCAGCGTTGAAGTCCTTTCGCGGGAGGGGACCTACGAGCAGTACTTC. Its translation is CSVEVLSREGTYEQYF.

This chain links TRBV29-1 with TRBJ1-1, with D maybe TRBD1 (6 bases). Germline loops: CDR1 SQVTM, CDR2 ANQGSEA. V lost 7 bases and J 1 base, leaving 10 bases between the germline ends. The CDR3 is 12 residues long. CDR3 bases: TGCAGCGGGGGACATACGAACACTGAAGCTTTCTTT. It is translated as CSGGHTNTEAFF.